The next 19 T cell receptor beta chains were all read from a single sample in a study of spatial heterogeneity in lung cancer. TCRdb ran MiXCR on the 5' RACE reads and lists one entry per CDR3 protein. The profile shows some 80,000 distinct CDR3 sequences, 8% of them singletons. The time point denotes: sample taken at primary tumor resection. The sample consisted of PBMCs, taken at surgery. The receptors originated from a male donor with early-stage non-small cell lung cancer.

The chain has TRBV10-3 and TRBJ2-4; D unresolved. With 0 bases removed from V and 8 bases from J, the gap between germline ends came to 20 bases. CDR3 length: 17 amino acids. Germline V gene data show CDR1 as ENHRY and CDR2 as SYGVKD. CDR3: CAISESKTVSNRDIQYF. In nucleotides, the CDR3 is TGTGCCATCAGTGAGTCGAAAACAGTCTCGAATAGAGACATTCAGTACTTC.

The chain carries TRBV6-2 or TRBV6-3 and TRBJ2-2; no firm D call. Per germline, CDR1 MNHEY and CDR2 SVGEGT. V shed 7 bases and J shed 6 bases, with 9 bases lying between them. The length of the CDR3 is 12 residues. CDR3 protein: CASTSPPGELFF. CDR3 coding DNA: TGTGCCAGCACTTCGCCCCCCGGGGAGCTGTTTTTT.

This clonotype was detected ten times or more. J is TRBJ1-1 and V is TRBV5-1; D gene uncertain. Per germline, CDR1 SGHRS and CDR2 YFSETQ. The V gene lost 1 base and the J gene lost 3 bases, with 10 bases spanning the gap. The CDR3 sequence is 14 residues long. CDR3 protein: CASSLHLADTEAFF. The DNA of the CDR3 is TGCGCCAGCAGCTTGCATTTGGCGGACACTGAAGCTTTCTTT. Using reference TRBV5-1 and TRBJ1-1 for the parts outside the CDR3, the full variable domain is KAGVTQTPRYLIKTRGQQVTLSCSPISGHRSVSWYQQTPGQGLQFLFEYFSETQRNKGNFPGRFSGRQFSNSRSEMNVSTLELGDSALYLCASSLHLADTEAFFGQGTRLTVV.

This clonotype was counted only a few times. The chain is built from TRBV29-1 and TRBJ2-1; 9 bases are shared with TRBD1. Germline V gene lookup returns CDR1 SQVTM and CDR2 ANQGSEA. The CDR3 runs 12 residues. Trimming removed 5 bases from V and 12 bases from J; junction bases left unmatched: 8. For the CDR3, the DNA is TGCAGCGTTCGGACAGGGGACTCGGGGCAGTTCTTC. It codes for CSVRTGDSGQFF.

This clonotype was seen ten or more times. J is TRBJ2-3 and V is TRBV4-1, with 7 bases matching TRBD2. The CDR3 sequence is 18 residues long. With V trimmed by 4 bases and J by 4 bases, 17 bases remained unmatched. Per the germline V gene, CDR1 is MGHRA and CDR2 is YSYEKL. CDR3 in DNA: TGCGCCAGCAGCCGGGAGGGGATCCGGGACGCCTTCCCAGATACGCAGTATTTT. This encodes CASSREGIRDAFPDTQYF.

This clonotype occurred a few times. The genes are TRBV28 and TRBJ2-7; TRBD1 agrees at 8 bases. The germline CDR1 and CDR2 sequences are MDHEN and SYDVKM. Germline trimming cut 8 bases from V and 0 bases from J; bases unmatched to any gene: 6. CDR3 size: 14 residues. The CDR3 sequence is CASREQGASYEQYF. CDR3 nucleotide sequence: TGTGCCAGCCGGGAGCAGGGGGCCTCCTACGAGCAGTACTTC.

This clonotype turned up a few times. The chain recombines TRBV7-8 with TRBJ2-2; D gene unclear. V lost 4 bases to trimming and J lost 4 bases, with 10 bases between them. This CDR3 comprises 14 residues. Germline V gene sequence: CDR1 SGHVS, CDR2 FQNEAQ. CDR3 nucleotides: TGTGCCAGCAGCTGGGATCGCGGCACCGGGGAGCTGTTTTTT. Its translation: CASSWDRGTGELFF.

The chain employs TRBV7-2 and TRBJ1-4; D unclear. Germline V lookup: CDR1 SGHTA, CDR2 FQGNSA. The germline V and J ends were trimmed by 5 bases and 10 bases, with 14 bases remaining between them. The CDR3 has 13 residues. This CDR3 is CASSQTQGGKLFF. The CDR3 DNA is TGTGCCAGCAGCCAAACACAAGGTGGAAAACTGTTTTTT.

This clonotype has only a few counts. V is TRBV9 and J is TRBJ2-3, with TRBD2 identical over 8 bases. Germline V gene lookup returns CDR1 SGDLS and CDR2 YYNGEE. V trimming: 0 bases; J trimming: 2 bases; junction bases outside the gene matches: 5. The CDR3 covers 16 residues. The CDR3 sequence: CASSVELAAYTDTQYF. For the CDR3, the DNA is TGTGCCAGCAGCGTAGAACTAGCGGCATACACAGATACGCAGTATTTT.

The chain combines TRBV5-4 with TRBJ1-2; D perhaps matches TRBD1 (5 bases). Germline values: CDR1 SGHNT, CDR2 YYREEE (reference sequence). There are 15 residues in the CDR3. Trimming left V 3 bases short and J 7 bases short, with 19 bases between. CDR3 loop: CASSSPGGQGLGYTF. The CDR3 DNA reads TGTGCCAGCAGCTCCCCGGGAGGACAAGGTCTTGGCTACACCTTC.

The chain uses TRBV12-3 or TRBV12-4 and TRBJ1-6; 7 nucleotides agree with TRBD1. The CDR3 has 13 residues. The trim removed 3 bases at V and 12 bases at J, leaving 5 bases unmatched. The CDR3, as DNA: TGTGCCAGCAGTTTCACAGGGGAAAGACCCCTCCACTTT. This codes for CASSFTGERPLHF.

This clonotype was seen repeatedly, ten times or more. The chain employs TRBV4-2 and TRBJ2-3, with TRBD2 matching 11 bases. V was clipped by 0 bases and J by 4 bases; unmatched bases: 3. The V gene's germline CDR1 is LGHNA and CDR2 YNFKEQ. The CDR3 loop spans 16 amino acids. The DNA of the CDR3 is TGTGCCAGCAGCCAAGAGACTAGCGGGACCCCAGATACGCAGTATTTT. Protein: CASSQETSGTPDTQYF.

This clonotype was seen at least ten times. The rearrangement links TRBV19 to TRBJ1-2, with D tentatively TRBD1 (6 bases). Trimming shortened V by 7 bases and J by 6 bases, and 24 bases separated the two germline ends. The germline gives CDR1 LNHDA, CDR2 SQIVND (reference sequence). The CDR3 spans 16 residues. CDR3 amino acids: CASTKFRGPRSHGYTF. The CDR3, as DNA: TGTGCCAGTACTAAATTCAGGGGCCCTCGGAGCCATGGCTACACCTTC. Based on the CDR3 plus reference TRBV19 and TRBJ1-2, the full variable domain is DGGITQSPKYLFRKEGQNVTLSCEQNLNHDAMYWYRQDPGQGLRLIYYSQIVNDFQKGDIAEGYSVSREKKESFPLTVTSAQKNPTAFYLCASTKFRGPRSHGYTFGSGTRLTVV.

There are a few counts of this clonotype. The chain uses TRBV4-1 and TRBJ1-4, with TRBD1 matching 7 bases. V shed 2 bases, J shed 4 bases, and the junction held 7 bases outside the gene matches. The CDR3 runs 16 residues. Germline CDR1 is MGHRA and CDR2 is YSYEKL. CDR3 nucleotides: TGCGCCAGCAGCCAATGGGGGACAGAGTTTAATGAAAAACTGTTTTTT. Protein: CASSQWGTEFNEKLFF.

This clonotype has a handful of counts. V gene TRBV4-3 combines with J gene TRBJ2-7; D might be TRBD1 (5 bases). Trimming stripped 4 bases from V and 0 bases from J, with 10 bases between. This CDR3 has 14 residues. Germline CDR1 and CDR2: LGHNA and YSLEER. CDR3 DNA: TGCGCCAGCAGCCCGACAGCGAGCTCCTACGAGCAGTACTTC. Amino acid sequence: CASSPTASSYEQYF.

This clonotype showed up many times. The J gene is TRBJ2-2, the V gene TRBV15; D unclear. The germline V gene has CDR1 LNHNV and CDR2 YYDKDF (reference sequence). Trimming took 7 bases from V and 1 from J, leaving 10 bases between them. The CDR3 length is 14 residues. Written as DNA, the CDR3 is TGTGCCACCACCCCCGACGGGAACACCGGGGAGCTGTTTTTT. Its translation: CATTPDGNTGELFF.

This clonotype appeared a few times. This chain uses TRBV18 with TRBJ2-7; 8 bases map to TRBD2. Germline CDR1 reads KGHSH; CDR2 reads LQKENI. This CDR3 has 13 residues. Germline trimming cut 3 bases from V and 6 bases from J; bases unmatched to any gene: 4. The CDR3 is CASSPGLEGEQYF. The CDR3 nucleotides are TGTGCCAGCTCACCGGGACTAGAAGGCGAGCAGTACTTC.

The sample holds a few counts of this clonotype. The CDR3, as DNA: TGCGCCAGCAGCTTAGGACAGGGGATCGACGAGCAGTACTTC. As protein: CASSLGQGIDEQYF. The rearrangement uses TRBV5-1 and TRBJ2-7; 9 bases are shared with TRBD1. This CDR3 region has 14 residues. V was clipped by 2 bases and J by 5 bases; unmatched bases: 5. Germline loops: CDR1 SGHRS, CDR2 YFSETQ.

This clonotype was observed at least ten times. The gene calls are TRBV3-1 and TRBJ1-1; D may be TRBD1 (5 bases). The germline V and J ends were trimmed by 1 base and 4 bases, with 13 bases remaining between them. The length of the CDR3 is 15 residues. Germline lookup yields CDR1 LGHDT and CDR2 YNNKEL (reference sequence). The CDR3: CASSQALTGATEAFF. DNA of the CDR3: TGTGCCAGCAGCCAAGCATTAACAGGTGCCACTGAAGCTTTCTTT.